These 7 T cell receptor beta chains came from one sample sequenced in a study of shared clonotypes between healthy human individuals. Data came from immunoSEQ multiplex PCR; TCRdb stores just in-frame clones and leaves some out. The sample holds over a million clones; under 80% are singletons and the top ten take approximately 1.5%. The sequenced sample was memory CD4+ T cells sorted from blood. Subset specified: CD45RA-negative fraction. All receptors come from a man between 18 and 29 years old in good health.

The CDR3 nucleotides read TGTGCCTGCGATGGTGGCGCTAACTATGGCTACACCTTC. Amino acids: CACDGGANYGYTF. The V call is TRBV7-9, the J call TRBJ1-2, with D unclear. V shed 11 bases and J shed 0 bases, with 13 bases lying between them. This CDR3 comprises 13 residues. Germline CDR1 is SEHNR and CDR2 is FQNEAQ (reference sequence). The variable domain in full, completed from reference TRBV7-9 and TRBJ1-2, reads DTGVSQNPRHKITKRGQNVTFRCDPISEHNRLYWYRQTLGQGPEFLTYFQNEAQLEKSRLLSDRFSAERPKGSFSTLEIQRTEQGDSAMYLCACDGGANYGYTFGSGTRLTVV.

This chain joins TRBV16 and TRBJ2-3; D tentatively fits TRBD1 or TRBD2 (6 bases each). The CDR3 spans 14 residues. The V gene's germline CDR1 is KGHSY and CDR2 FQNENV. V was cut by 5 bases and J by 3 bases, with 12 bases left in between. Here the CDR3 DNA reads TGTGCCAGCAGCGACAAGGGGGGAACAGATACGCAGTATTTT. It encodes CASSDKGGTDTQYF.

V and J are TRBV2 and TRBJ1-2; 7 bases are shared with TRBD1. Trimming removed 4 bases from V and 4 bases from J; junction bases left unmatched: 3. The CDR3 totals 13 residues. Germline CDR1 is SNHLY and CDR2 is FYNNEI. CDR3 DNA: TGTGCCAGCAGTGCACAGGGGTTCTATGGCTACACCTTC. Encoded protein: CASSAQGFYGYTF.

This clone was seen a few times. The identical CDR3 is also encoded by other nucleotide sequences in the sample. The chain carries TRBV30 and TRBJ2-1, with TRBD2 matching 9 bases. The CDR3 consists of 14 residues. Trimming took 3 bases from V and 4 from J; bases not matched to a gene: 4. The V gene's germline CDR1 is GTSNPN and CDR2 SVGIG (reference sequence). The CDR3 sequence: CAWSPGLAYNEQFF. CDR3 nucleotide sequence: TGTGCCTGGAGCCCGGGACTAGCTTACAATGAGCAGTTCTTC.

This clone was counted a few times. V usage is TRBV27 and J usage is TRBJ2-6; tentatively, D is TRBD1 (5 bases). Trimming left V 2 bases short and J 0 bases short, with 11 bases between. CDR1 is MNHEY and CDR2 is SMNVEV in the germline V gene (reference sequence). The CDR3 runs to 17 residues. CDR3: CASSLVGQYSGANVLTF. CDR3 nucleotide sequence: TGTGCCAGCAGTTTAGTGGGGCAATACTCTGGGGCCAACGTCCTGACTTTC.

The chain joins TRBV12-1 to TRBJ1-2; the D call in the table, TRBD1, was not verified against the DNA. TRBV12-1 is deemed a pseudogene. The CDR3 is 16 residues long. CDR3 coding DNA: TGTGCCAGCAGCTCCCGCCGACAGGTCCCAGGGGATGGCTACACCTTC. Encoded protein: CASSSRRQVPGDGYTF.

This clone was seen only a few times. This sample also contains other DNA sequences that code for the same CDR3. The chain has TRBV2 and TRBJ1-5; D is possibly TRBD1 (6 bases). V shed 7 bases and J shed 1 base, with 11 bases lying between them. Germline CDR1 and CDR2: SNHLY and FYNNEI. CDR3 length: 14 residues. In DNA, the CDR3 is TGTGCCAGCAAGGGGGGCGGGAGCAATCAGCCCCAGCATTTT. It is translated as CASKGGGSNQPQHF.